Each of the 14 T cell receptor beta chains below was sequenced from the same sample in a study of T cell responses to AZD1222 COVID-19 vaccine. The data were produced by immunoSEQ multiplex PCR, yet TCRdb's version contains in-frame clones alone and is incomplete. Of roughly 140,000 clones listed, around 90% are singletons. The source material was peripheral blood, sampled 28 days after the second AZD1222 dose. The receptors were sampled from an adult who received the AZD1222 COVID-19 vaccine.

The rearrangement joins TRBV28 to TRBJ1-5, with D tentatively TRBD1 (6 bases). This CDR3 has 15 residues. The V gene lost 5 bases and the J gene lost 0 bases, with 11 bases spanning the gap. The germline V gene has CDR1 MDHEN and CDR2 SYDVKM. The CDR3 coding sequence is TGTGCCAGCAGTCGGACAGTGATTAGCAATCAGCCCCAGCATTTT. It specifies CASSRTVISNQPQHF.

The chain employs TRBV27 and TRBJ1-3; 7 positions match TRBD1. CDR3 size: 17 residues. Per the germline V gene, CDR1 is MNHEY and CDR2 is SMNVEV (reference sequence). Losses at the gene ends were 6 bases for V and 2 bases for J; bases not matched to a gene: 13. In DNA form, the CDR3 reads TGTGCCAGCAGACGAACTACCAGGGGGTCCGCTGGAAACACCATATATTTT. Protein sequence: CASRRTTRGSAGNTIYF.

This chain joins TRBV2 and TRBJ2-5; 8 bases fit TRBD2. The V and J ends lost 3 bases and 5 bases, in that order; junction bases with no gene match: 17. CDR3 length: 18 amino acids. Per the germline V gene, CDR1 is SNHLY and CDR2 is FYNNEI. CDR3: CASSEYLAGSTEVETQYF. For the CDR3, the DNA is TGTGCCAGCAGTGAGTACCTAGCGGGTTCGACGGAGGTGGAGACCCAGTACTTC.

The CDR3 DNA follows: TGTGCCAGCAGTTACCAGGGACAGAATAGCAATCAGCCCCAGCATTTT. It is translated as CASSYQGQNSNQPQHF. The J gene is TRBJ1-5, the V gene TRBV6-6; 7 nucleotides line up with TRBD1. Trimming removed 2 bases from V and 0 bases from J; junction bases left unmatched: 4. The CDR3 spans 16 residues. CDR1 and CDR2 (germline): MNHNY, SVGAGI (reference sequence).

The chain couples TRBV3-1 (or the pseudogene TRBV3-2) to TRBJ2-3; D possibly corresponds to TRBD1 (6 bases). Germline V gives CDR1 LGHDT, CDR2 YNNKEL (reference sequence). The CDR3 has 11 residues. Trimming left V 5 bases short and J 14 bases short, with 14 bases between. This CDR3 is CASSKGHPLYF. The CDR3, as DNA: TGTGCCAGCAGCAAGGGACACCCCTTGTATTTT.

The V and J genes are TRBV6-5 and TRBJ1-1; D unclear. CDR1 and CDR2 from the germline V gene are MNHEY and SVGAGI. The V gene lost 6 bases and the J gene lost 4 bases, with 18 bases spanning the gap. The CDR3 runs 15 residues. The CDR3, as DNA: TGTGCCAGCAGGGTAGGGCCATTCATGTCCACTGAAGCTTTCTTT. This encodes CASRVGPFMSTEAFF.

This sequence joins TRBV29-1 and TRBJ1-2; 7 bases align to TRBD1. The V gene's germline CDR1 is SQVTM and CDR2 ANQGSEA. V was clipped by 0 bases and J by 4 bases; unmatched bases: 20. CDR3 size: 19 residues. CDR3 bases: TGCAGCGTTGAAGATCGAACCCGCCGGGACAGATATAAACTCTATGGCTACACCTTC. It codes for CSVEDRTRRDRYKLYGYTF.

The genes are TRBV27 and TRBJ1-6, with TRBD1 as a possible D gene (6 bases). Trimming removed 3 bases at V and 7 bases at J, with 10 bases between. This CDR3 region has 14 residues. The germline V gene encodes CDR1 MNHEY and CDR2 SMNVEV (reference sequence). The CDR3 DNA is TGTGCCAGCAGTTTTTGGACAGACAATTCACCCCTCCACTTT. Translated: CASSFWTDNSPLHF.

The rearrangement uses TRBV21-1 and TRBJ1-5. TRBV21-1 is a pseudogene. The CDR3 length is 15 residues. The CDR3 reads CASSGSREVNQPQHF. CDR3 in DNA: TGTGCCAGCAGCGGCTCCAGGGAGGTCAATCAGCCCCAGCATTTT.

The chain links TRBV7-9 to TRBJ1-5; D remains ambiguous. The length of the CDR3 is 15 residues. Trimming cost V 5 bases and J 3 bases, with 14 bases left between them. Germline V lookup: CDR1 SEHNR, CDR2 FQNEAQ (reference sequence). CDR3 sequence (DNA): TGTGCCAGCAGCCCGGCCGGACGGATCAATCAGCCCCAGCATTTT. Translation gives CASSPAGRINQPQHF.

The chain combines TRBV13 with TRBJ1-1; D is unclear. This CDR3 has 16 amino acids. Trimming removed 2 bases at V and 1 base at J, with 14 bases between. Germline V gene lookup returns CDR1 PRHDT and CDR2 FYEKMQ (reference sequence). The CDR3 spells CASSLQGPYPNTEAFF. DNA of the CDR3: TGTGCCAGCAGCTTACAAGGGCCCTATCCGAACACTGAAGCTTTCTTT.

The CDR3 sequence: CASSPTYRTQGYTF. CDR3 bases: TGTGCCAGCAGCCCCACCTACAGGACTCAAGGCTACACCTTC. The chain combines TRBV7-2 with TRBJ1-2; tentative D call: TRBD1 (5 bases). Germline-derived CDR1 and CDR2 are SGHTA and FQGNSA. The length of the CDR3 is 14 residues. V was cut by 5 bases and J by 8 bases, with 18 bases left in between.

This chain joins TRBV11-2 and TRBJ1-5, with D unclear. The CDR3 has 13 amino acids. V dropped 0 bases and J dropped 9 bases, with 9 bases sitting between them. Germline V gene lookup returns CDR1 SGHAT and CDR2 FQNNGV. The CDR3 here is CASSLDHARPQHF. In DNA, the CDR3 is TGTGCCAGCAGCTTAGACCATGCTAGGCCCCAGCATTTT.

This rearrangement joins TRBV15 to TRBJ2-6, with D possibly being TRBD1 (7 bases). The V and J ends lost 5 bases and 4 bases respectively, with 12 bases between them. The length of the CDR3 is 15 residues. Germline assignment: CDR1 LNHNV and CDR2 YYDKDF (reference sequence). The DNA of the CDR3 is TGTGCCACCAGCCCAGGGGGGTCCGGGGCCAACGTCCTGACTTTC. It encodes CATSPGGSGANVLTF.